This paragraph covers one T cell receptor beta chain sequence. This entry is derived from a study of shared clonotypes between healthy human individuals. TCRdb's table, derived via immunoSEQ multiplex PCR, lists solely in-frame clones and lacks some. The table records about 510,000 clones, approximately 79% of them present only once. Sequences were obtained from PBMCs. This receptor was obtained from a woman aged 40 to 50 in good health. Some clones in this sample may be carry-over from other donors' samples.

This CDR3 reads CASSRDRDSYEQYF. The CDR3 nucleotides read TGTGCCAGCTCACGGGACAGGGACTCCTACGAGCAGTACTTC. The chain recombines TRBV18 with TRBJ2-7; 9 bases are shared with TRBD1. The CDR3 has 14 residues. Germline V lookup: CDR1 KGHSH, CDR2 LQKENI. Trimming took 4 bases from V and 0 from J; bases not matched to a gene: 1.